This T cell receptor beta chain was obtained from a study of OX40 agonist ivuxolimab in advanced cancers. For the study at large: Patients with hepatocellular carcinoma, melanoma, renal cell or head and neck cancer made up the dose-escalation patients. One patient with hepatocellular carcinoma and two with cutaneous melanoma, three in all, had partial responses. Study-level results: Antigen targets of the expanded peripheral T cells went undetermined. Among some nonresponders, normalized T-cell clonal expansion was also low.

Trimming removed 1 base at V and 0 bases at J, with 9 bases between. CDR3 length equals 14 residues. Germline V gives CDR1 GTSNPN, CDR2 SVGIG (reference sequence). Worth noting for this clone: Its antigen is unknown.

TCRdb's table, derived via immunoSEQ multiplex PCR, lists solely in-frame clones and lacks some. This table holds 45,000 to 75,000 clones, about 76% found once. The rearrangement joins TRBV30 to TRBJ1-1, with a tentative D call TRBD1 (6 bases). The material sequenced was CD4+ or CD8+ T cells sorted from blood, taken in a trial of the OX40 agonist ivuxolimab. This sequence originates from an adult with an advanced solid tumor such as melanoma, head and neck, liver or kidney cancer. The DNA of the CDR3 is TGTGCCTGGAGTGGAAGGACAGTGAACACTGAAGCTTTCTTT. It codes for CAWSGRTVNTEAFF. The full variable domain, with the rest looked up from reference TRBV30 and TRBJ1-1, is SQTIHQWPATLVQPVGSPLSLECTVEGTSNPNLYWYRQAAGRGLQLLFYSVGIGQISSEVPQNLSASRPQDRQFILSSKKLLLSDSGFYLCAWSGRTVNTEAFFGQGTRLTVV.